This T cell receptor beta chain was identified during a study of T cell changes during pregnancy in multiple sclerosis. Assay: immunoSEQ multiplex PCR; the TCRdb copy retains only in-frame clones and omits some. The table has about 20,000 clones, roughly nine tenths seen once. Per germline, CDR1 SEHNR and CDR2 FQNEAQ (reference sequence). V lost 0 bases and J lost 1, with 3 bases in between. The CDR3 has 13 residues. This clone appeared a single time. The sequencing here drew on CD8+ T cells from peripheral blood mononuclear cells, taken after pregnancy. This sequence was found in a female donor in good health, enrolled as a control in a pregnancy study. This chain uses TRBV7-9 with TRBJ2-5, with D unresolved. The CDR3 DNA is TGTGCCAGCAGCTTAGCGGCCCAAGAGACCCAGTACTTC. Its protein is CASSLAAQETQYF. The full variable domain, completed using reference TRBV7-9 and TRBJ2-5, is DTGVSQNPRHKITKRGQNVTFRCDPISEHNRLYWYRQTLGQGPEFLTYFQNEAQLEKSRLLSDRFSAERPKGSFSTLEIQRTEQGDSAMYLCASSLAAQETQYFGPGTRLLVL.